Sequencing of this T cell receptor beta chain was carried out in a study of blood T cell repertoires in COVID-19. Study details: The origin of the acute and convalescent COVID-19 samples was the United States, Italy and Spain. PBMCs, B-cell-depleted T cells, or T cells provided the cDNA or gDNA that made up the material.

This CDR3 spans 15 amino acids. The V gene's germline CDR1 is SGHRS and CDR2 YFSETQ. On this clone: At one end, the junction sequence differs from germline, possibly due to a read error.

Authors' processing steps: Using reference gene primer amplification, nucleated cell counts were estimated. This table comes from immunoSEQ multiplex PCR, and its TCRdb copy is limited to in-frame clones, with some not included. V, J and clone size derive from that table, while D and trimming were established from the DNA sequence. The sample contains over 45,000 clones, 75% to 85% of which appear only once. This clonotype was obtained from a human donor in a cohort sampled during active COVID-19. The sample consisted of peripheral blood. The chain uses TRBV5-1 and TRBJ2-4, with a weak D call TRBD2 (7 bases). CDR3 sequence reads: CARSEGPGGGGIQYF. DNA of the CDR3: TGCGCCCGCAGCGAGGGACCGGGGGGCGGGGGCATTCAGTACTTC. The full variable domain, with the rest looked up from reference TRBV5-1 and TRBJ2-4, is KAGVTQTPRYLIKTRGQQVTLSCSPISGHRSVSWYQQTPGQGLQFLFEYFSETQRNKGNFPGRFSGRQFSNSRSEMNVSTLELGDSALYLCARSEGPGGGGIQYFGAGTRLSVL.